The TCR beta chain described here comes from a study of graft-versus-host responses after intestinal transplantation listed by TCRdb under 2021. As for the study more broadly: The transplants that recipients received were multivisceral, liver-intestinal, or isolated intestinal. To identify alloreactive clones, pre-transplant mixed lymphocyte reaction products were sequenced and then compared with unstimulated pre-transplant donor and recipient T cells. Donor T cell macrochimerism was defined as a peak of at least 4% donor T cells among recipient peripheral blood mononuclear cells. The cohort enrolled about two dozen intestinal transplant recipients, one of whom was a retransplant, and a few patients without pretransplant specimens were excluded. Instead of going to the commercial service, samples from a few later patients were sequenced in-house on an Illumina MiSeq and processed with MiXCR. Graft-versus-host and host-versus-graft alloreactive T cell clones were tracked in the graft, circulation and bone marrow after intestinal transplantation using bulk TCR-beta CDR3 sequencing. All recipients received anti-thymocyte globulin induction followed by maintenance tacrolimus and steroids for approximately 3 years.

Library construction relied on the immunoSEQ multiplex PCR assay. For most patients, genomic DNA was isolated using the Qiagen DNeasy Blood and Tissue Kit and was shipped frozen to Adaptive Biotechnologies for TCR sequencing. Adaptive Biotechnologies carried out high-throughput TCR-beta CDR3 sequencing of genomic DNA for most patients. As for the authors' bioinformatics: TCR sequencing data were retrieved from Adaptive's ImmunoSEQ software for more than 15 patients, whereas three other patients were processed with MiXCR and VDJtools. To correct CD4 versus CD8 sorting errors, any sequence found in both subsets at a frequency ratio below 5:1 was removed. Because the origin of CDR3 nucleotide sequences shared between donor and recipient could not be assigned, those sequences were removed. At least 2-fold expansion over unstimulated cells and a minimum CFSE-low frequency of 0.002% (template counts) or 0.001% (read counts) were required for clones to be classified as alloreactive. Clones detected in sequenced pre-transplant spleen, lymph node, or MLR CFSE-low populations of the donor or recipient were defined as mappable. The cumulative frequency of alloreactive clones was calculated as a percentage of all sequences, weighted by copy number. TCRdb retrieved this table from immuneACCESS and kept in-frame rearrangements only. Not all clones are present; in checked studies, unresolved V genes account for under half, and no reason is known for the remainder. That table supplies the V and J calls and clone size; D and trimming were determined from the DNA. Recorded for this sample are under 100,000 clones; about nine tenths of them occurred a single time. The leading ten clones occupy roughly 0.43% of the sample.

The cysteine opens and the phenylalanine closes a CDR3 of 19 amino acids. Only the CDR3 DNA stays, 57 bases, in frame from base 1. Compared with germline, V lacks 3 bases and J lacks 2 bases; bases without a gene match: 13. From a lookup of the germline V gene, CDR1 and CDR2 are KGHSH and LQKENI. The time point label, as the study defines it: cells obtained before transplantation from donor or recipient. CD3+CD4+ and CD3+CD8+ populations were FACS-sorted from unstimulated pre-transplant donor and recipient cells taken from spleen or lymph nodes. Turning to this clone: The antigen this receptor binds is unknown. Base qualities were left out, and no much larger clone turns up one base away.

General findings and caveats noted by the study authors: GvH clones were detected in recipient bone marrow, and some appeared earlier in ileal mucosa or blood, consistent with an intestinal mucosal origin. In patients with donor T cell macrochimerism, the allografts had high GvH to HvG T cell clonal ratios. Early after transplant, peak levels of circulating GvH clones were associated with declines in HvG clones. The conclusions were limited by the relatively low number and heterogeneity of the intestinal transplant patients.

The clonotype comes from a human donor who was the organ donor for an intestinal transplant. The sequenced sample was unstimulated CD8+ T cells sorted from spleen or lymph node cells, obtained before transplant. This chain is built from TRBV18 and TRBJ2-3; TRBD2 fits 11 bases in the junction. The CDR3 region has the sequence CASSPHKPELAGVTDTQYF. The DNA sequence is given as TGTGCCAGCTCACCCCACAAACCCGAACTAGCGGGGGTCACAGATACGCAGTATTTT. When the CDR3 is completed using the reference TRBV18 and TRBJ2-3 genes on either side, the full variable domain is NAGVMQNPRHLVRRRGQEARLRCSPMKGHSHVYWYRQLPEEGLKFMVYLQKENIIDESGMPKERFSAEFPKEGPSILRIQQVVRGDSAAYFCASSPHKPELAGVTDTQYFGPGTRLTVL.